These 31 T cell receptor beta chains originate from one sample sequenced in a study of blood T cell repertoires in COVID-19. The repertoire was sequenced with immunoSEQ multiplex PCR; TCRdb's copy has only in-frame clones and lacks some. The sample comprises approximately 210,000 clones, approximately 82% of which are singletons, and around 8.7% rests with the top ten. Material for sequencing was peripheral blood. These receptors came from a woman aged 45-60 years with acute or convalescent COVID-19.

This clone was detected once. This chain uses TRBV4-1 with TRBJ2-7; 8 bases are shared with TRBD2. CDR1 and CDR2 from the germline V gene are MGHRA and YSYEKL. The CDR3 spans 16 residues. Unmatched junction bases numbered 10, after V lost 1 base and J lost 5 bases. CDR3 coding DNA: TGCGCCAGCAGCCAAGGTCCCGGGACTAGGTGGAACGAGCAGTACTTC. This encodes CASSQGPGTRWNEQYF.

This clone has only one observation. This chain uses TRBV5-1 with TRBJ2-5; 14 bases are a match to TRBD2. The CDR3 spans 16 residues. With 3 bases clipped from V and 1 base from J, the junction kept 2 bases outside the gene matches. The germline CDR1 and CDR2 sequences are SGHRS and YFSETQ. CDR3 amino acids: CASSSGTSGSQETQYF. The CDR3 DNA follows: TGCGCCAGCAGCTCCGGGACTAGCGGGAGCCAAGAGACCCAGTACTTC.

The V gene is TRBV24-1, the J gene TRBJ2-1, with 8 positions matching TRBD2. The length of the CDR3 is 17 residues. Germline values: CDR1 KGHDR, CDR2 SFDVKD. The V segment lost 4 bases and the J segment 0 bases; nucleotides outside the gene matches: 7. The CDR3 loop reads CATSEPIAGTSYNEQFF. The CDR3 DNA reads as TGTGCCACCAGTGAGCCCATAGCGGGGACCTCCTACAATGAGCAGTTCTTC.

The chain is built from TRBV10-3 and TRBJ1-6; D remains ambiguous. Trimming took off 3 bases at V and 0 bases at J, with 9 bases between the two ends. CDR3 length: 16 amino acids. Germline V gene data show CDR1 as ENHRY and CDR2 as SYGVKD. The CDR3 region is CAISDLGSSYNSPLHF. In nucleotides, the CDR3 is TGTGCCATCAGTGATCTGGGGAGCTCCTATAATTCACCCCTCCACTTT.

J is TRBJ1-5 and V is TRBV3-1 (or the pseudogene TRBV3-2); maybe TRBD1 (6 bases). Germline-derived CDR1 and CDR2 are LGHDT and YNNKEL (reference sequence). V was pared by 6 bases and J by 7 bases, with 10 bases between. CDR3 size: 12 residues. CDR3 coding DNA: TGTGCCAGCAGTCAACAGGGCCAGCCCCAGCATTTT. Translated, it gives CASSQQGQPQHF.

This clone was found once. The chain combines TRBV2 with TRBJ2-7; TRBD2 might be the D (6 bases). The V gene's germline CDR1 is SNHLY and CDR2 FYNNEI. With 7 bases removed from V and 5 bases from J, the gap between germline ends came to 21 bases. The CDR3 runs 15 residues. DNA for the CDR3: TGTGCCAGCATCGTAAGTGGAGGGCTGTTGAACGAGCAGTACTTC. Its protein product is CASIVSGGLLNEQYF.

For the CDR3, the DNA is TGTGCCAGCAGTTACTCCCGGGGTGCGAAGGGCACTGAAGCTTTCTTT. Its protein product is CASSYSRGAKGTEAFF. The J gene is TRBJ1-1, the V gene TRBV6-5, with D uncertain. The CDR3 runs 16 residues. CDR1 MNHEY and CDR2 SVGAGI come from the germline V gene. V shed 0 bases and J shed 4 bases, with 15 bases lying between them.

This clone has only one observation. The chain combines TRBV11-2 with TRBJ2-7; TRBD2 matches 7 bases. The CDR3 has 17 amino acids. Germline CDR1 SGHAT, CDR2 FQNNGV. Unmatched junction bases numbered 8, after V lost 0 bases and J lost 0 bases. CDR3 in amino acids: CASSLDQIGGSSYEQYF. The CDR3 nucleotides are TGTGCCAGCAGCTTAGATCAAATCGGGGGGAGCTCCTACGAGCAGTACTTC.

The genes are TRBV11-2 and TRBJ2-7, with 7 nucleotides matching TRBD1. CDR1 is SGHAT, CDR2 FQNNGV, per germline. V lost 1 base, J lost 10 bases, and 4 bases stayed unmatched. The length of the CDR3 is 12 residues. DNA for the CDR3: TGTGCCAGCAGCTTAGTGGGGACAGTTCAGTACTTC. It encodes CASSLVGTVQYF.

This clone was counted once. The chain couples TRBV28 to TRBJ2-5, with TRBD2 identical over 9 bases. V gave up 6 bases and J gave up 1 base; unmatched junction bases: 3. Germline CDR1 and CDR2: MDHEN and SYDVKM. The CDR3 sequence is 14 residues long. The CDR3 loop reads CASRAGGSQETQYF. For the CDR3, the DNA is TGTGCCAGCAGAGCGGGGGGAAGCCAAGAGACCCAGTACTTC.

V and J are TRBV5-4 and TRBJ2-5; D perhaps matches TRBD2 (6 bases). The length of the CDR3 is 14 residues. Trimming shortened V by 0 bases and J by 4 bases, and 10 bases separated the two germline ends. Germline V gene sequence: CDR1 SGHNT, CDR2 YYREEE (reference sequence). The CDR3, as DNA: TGTGCCAGCAGCTTGGGGGGAGGTTCAGAGACCCAGTACTTC. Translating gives CASSLGGGSETQYF. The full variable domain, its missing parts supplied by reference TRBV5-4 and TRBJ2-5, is ETGVTQSPTHLIKTRGQQVTLRCSSQSGHNTVSWYQQALGQGPQFIFQYYREEENGRGNFPPRFSGLQFPNYSSELNVNALELDDSALYLCASSLGGGSETQYFGPGTRLLVL.

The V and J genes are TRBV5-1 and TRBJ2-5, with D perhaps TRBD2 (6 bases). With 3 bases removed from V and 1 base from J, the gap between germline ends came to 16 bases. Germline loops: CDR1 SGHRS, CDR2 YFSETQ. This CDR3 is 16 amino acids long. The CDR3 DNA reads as TGCGCCAGCAGCTACGGCCTAGGCGGGACCCAAGAGACCCAGTACTTC. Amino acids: CASSYGLGGTQETQYF.

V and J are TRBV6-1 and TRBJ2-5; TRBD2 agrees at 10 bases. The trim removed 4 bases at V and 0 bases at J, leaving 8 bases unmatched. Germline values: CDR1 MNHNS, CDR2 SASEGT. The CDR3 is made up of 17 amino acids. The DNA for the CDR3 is TGTGCCAGCAGTGGGACTAGCGGATACCAGTACCAAGAGACCCAGTACTTC. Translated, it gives CASSGTSGYQYQETQYF.

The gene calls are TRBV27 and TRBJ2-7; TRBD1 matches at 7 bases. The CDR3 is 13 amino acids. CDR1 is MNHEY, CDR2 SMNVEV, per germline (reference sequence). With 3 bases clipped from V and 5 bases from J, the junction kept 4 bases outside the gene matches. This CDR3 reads CASSLSRGNEQYF. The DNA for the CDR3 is TGTGCCAGCAGTTTGTCCAGGGGGAACGAGCAGTACTTC.

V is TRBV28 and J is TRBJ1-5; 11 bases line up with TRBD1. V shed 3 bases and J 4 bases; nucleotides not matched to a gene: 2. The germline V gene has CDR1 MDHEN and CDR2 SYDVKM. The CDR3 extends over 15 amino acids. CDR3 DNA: TGTGCCAGCAGTTTGGGGACAGGGGGAAATCAGCCCCAGCATTTT. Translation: CASSLGTGGNQPQHF.

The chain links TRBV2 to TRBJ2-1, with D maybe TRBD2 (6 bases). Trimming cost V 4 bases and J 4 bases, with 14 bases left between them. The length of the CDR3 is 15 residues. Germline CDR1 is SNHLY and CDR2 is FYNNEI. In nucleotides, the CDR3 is TGTGCCAGCAGTGGTTGGGGACTCCAATACAATGAGCAGTTCTTC. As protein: CASSGWGLQYNEQFF.

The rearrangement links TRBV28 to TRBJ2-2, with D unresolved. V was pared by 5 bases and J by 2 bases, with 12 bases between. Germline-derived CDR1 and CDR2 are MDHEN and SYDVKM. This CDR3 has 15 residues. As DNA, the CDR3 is TGTGCCAGCAGTGCATCTACGATAAACACCGGGGAGCTGTTTTTT. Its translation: CASSASTINTGELFF.

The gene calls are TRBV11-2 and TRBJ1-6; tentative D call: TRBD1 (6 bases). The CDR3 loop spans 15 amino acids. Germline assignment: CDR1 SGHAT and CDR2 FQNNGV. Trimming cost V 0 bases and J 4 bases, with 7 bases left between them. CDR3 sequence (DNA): TGTGCCAGCAGCTTAGAGGGGACATATAATTCACCCCTCCACTTT. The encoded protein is CASSLEGTYNSPLHF. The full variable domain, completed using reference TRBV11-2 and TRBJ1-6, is EAGVAQSPRYKIIEKRQSVAFWCNPISGHATLYWYQQILGQGPKLLIQFQNNGVVDDSQLPKDRFSAERLKGVDSTLKIQPAKLEDSAVYLCASSLEGTYNSPLHFGNGTRLTVT.

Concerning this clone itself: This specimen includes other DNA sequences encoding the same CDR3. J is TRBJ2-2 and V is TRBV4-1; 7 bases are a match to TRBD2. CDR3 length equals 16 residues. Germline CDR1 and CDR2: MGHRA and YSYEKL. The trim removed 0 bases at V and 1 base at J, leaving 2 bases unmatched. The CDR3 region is CASSQEGRGNTGELFF. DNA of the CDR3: TGCGCCAGCAGCCAAGAGGGGAGGGGGAACACCGGGGAGCTGTTTTTT.

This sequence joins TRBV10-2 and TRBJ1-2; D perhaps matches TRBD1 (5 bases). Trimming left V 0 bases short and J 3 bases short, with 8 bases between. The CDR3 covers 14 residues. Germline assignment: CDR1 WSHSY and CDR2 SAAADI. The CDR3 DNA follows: TGCGCCAGCAGTGAGTCGTTAGGGGACTATGGCTACACCTTC. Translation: CASSESLGDYGYTF.

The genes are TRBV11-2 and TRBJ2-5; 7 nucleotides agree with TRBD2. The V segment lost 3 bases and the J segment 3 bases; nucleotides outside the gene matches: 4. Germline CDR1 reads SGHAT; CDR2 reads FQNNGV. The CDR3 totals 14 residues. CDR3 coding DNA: TGTGCCAGCAGCTTGGCGCTAGCGGAAGAGACCCAGTACTTC. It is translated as CASSLALAEETQYF.

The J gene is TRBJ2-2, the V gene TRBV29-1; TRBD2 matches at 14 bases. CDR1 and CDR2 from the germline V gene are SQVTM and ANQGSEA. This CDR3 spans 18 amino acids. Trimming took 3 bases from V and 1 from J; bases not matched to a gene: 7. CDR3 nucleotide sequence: TGCAGCGTTGAGTTGACTAGCGGGAGGGCCCTGAACACCGGGGAGCTGTTTTTT. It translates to CSVELTSGRALNTGELFF.

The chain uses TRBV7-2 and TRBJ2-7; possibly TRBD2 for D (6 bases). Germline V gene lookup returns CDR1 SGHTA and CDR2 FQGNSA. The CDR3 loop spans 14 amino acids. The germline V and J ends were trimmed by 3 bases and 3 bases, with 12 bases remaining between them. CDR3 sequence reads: CASSLMGLIYEQYF. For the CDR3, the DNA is TGTGCCAGCAGCTTGATGGGACTGATCTACGAGCAGTACTTC. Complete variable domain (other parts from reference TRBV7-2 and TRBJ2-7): GAGVSQSPSNKVTEKGKDVELRCDPISGHTALYWYRQSLGQGLEFLIYFQGNSAPDKSGLPSDRFSAERTGGSVSTLTIQRTQQEDSAVYLCASSLMGLIYEQYFGPGTRLTVT.

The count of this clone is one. This chain's CDR3 is CASSPGEGMRGHEQYF. The CDR3 bases are TGTGCCAGCAGCCCGGGGGAAGGTATGCGAGGCCACGAGCAGTACTTC. This rearrangement joins TRBV4-2 to TRBJ2-7, with a tentative D call TRBD2 (6 bases). The CDR3 covers 16 residues. V lost 4 bases, J lost 5 bases, and 21 bases lay in between. In germline, CDR1 is LGHNA, CDR2 YNFKEQ.

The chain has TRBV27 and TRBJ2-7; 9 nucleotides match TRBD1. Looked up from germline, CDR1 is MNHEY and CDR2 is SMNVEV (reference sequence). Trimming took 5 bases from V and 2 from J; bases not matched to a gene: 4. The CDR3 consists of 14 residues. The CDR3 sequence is CASSNRQGAYEQYF. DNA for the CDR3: TGTGCCAGCAGTAACCGACAGGGGGCCTACGAGCAGTACTTC.

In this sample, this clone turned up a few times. The CDR3 DNA follows: TGTGCCATCAGTGGGACAGCCCAGAACACTGAAGCTTTCTTT. Its translation is CAISGTAQNTEAFF. The chain is built from TRBV10-3 and TRBJ1-1; maybe TRBD1 (6 bases). The CDR3 runs 14 residues. Germline-derived CDR1 and CDR2 are ENHRY and SYGVKD. Trimming left V 4 bases short and J 1 base short, with 10 bases between.

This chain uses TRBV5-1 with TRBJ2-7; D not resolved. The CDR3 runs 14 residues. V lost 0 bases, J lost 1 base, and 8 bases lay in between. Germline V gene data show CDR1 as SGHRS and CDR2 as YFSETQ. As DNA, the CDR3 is TGCGCCAGCAGCTTGGAACTACTGTCCTACGAGCAGTACTTC. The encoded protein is CASSLELLSYEQYF.

The CDR3 region is CASRTSGQGADSSGANVLTF. In DNA, the CDR3 is TGTGCCAGTAGAACTAGCGGACAGGGGGCTGACAGCTCTGGGGCCAACGTCCTGACTTTC. The V gene is TRBV19, the J gene TRBJ2-6, with 11 nucleotides matching TRBD1. Germline V gene data show CDR1 as LNHDA and CDR2 as SQIVND (reference sequence). The J segment lost 0 bases and the V segment lost 6 bases, leaving 13 bases of the junction unmatched. The CDR3 is made up of 20 amino acids.

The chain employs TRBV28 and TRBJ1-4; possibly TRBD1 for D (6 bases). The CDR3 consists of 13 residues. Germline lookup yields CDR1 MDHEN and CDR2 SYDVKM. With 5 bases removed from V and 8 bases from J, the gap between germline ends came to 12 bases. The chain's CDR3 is CASSRRGGEKLFF. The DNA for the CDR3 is TGTGCCAGCAGTCGGAGGGGGGGGGAAAAACTGTTTTTT.

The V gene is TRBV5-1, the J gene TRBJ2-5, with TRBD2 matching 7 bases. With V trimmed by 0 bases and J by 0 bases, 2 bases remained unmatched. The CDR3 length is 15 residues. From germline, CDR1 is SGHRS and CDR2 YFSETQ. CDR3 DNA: TGCGCCAGCAGCTTGGGAGGGACTAACCAAGAGACCCAGTACTTC. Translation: CASSLGGTNQETQYF.

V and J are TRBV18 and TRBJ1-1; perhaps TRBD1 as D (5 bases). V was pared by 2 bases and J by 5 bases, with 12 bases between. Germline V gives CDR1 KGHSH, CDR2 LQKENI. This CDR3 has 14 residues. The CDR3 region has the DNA TGTGCCAGCTCACCAGGAGGGCAGGGAACTGAAGCTTTCTTT. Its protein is CASSPGGQGTEAFF.